The 21 T cell receptor beta chains given below trace back to one sample, sequenced in a study of OX40 agonist ivuxolimab in advanced cancers. Sequencing used immunoSEQ multiplex PCR; TCRdb keeps in-frame clones, though not all of them. The repertoire holds over 40,000 clones, with roughly 86% as singletons. The sequencing here drew on CD4+ or CD8+ T cells sorted from blood, taken in a trial of the OX40 agonist ivuxolimab. These receptors all come from an adult with an advanced solid tumor such as melanoma, head and neck, liver or kidney cancer.

The chain employs TRBV7-9 and TRBJ1-6; 8 nucleotides line up with TRBD1. Looked up from germline, CDR1 is SEHNR and CDR2 is FQNEAQ (reference sequence). Trimming cost V 7 bases and J 8 bases; bases outside gene matches: 10. The CDR3 totals 15 residues. The CDR3 loop is CASTEGTGRYSPLHF. The CDR3 DNA is TGTGCCAGCACCGAGGGGACAGGCCGCTATTCACCCCTCCACTTT.

V and J are TRBV18 and TRBJ2-7, with 10 bases fitting TRBD2. The CDR3 contains 14 residues. J lost 5 bases, V lost 6 bases, and 7 bases had no gene match. Germline V gene sequence: CDR1 KGHSH, CDR2 LQKENI. This CDR3 reads CASSPGLASHEQYF. In DNA form, the CDR3 reads TGTGCCAGCTCGCCGGGACTAGCGAGCCACGAGCAGTACTTC.

This clone was observed a few times. The rearrangement links TRBV6-5 to TRBJ2-2; D is perhaps TRBD1 (5 bases). The V gene's germline CDR1 is MNHEY and CDR2 SVGAGI. The CDR3 is made up of 16 amino acids. V lost 3 bases to trimming and J lost 1 base, with 12 bases between them. The CDR3 region has the DNA TGTGCCAGCAGTTATCGACAGAACAAGAACACCGGGGAGCTGTTTTTT. It encodes CASSYRQNKNTGELFF.

The chain couples TRBV6-5 to TRBJ1-2; D may be TRBD1 (6 bases). CDR1 and CDR2 from the germline V gene are MNHEY and SVGAGI. V gave up 5 bases and J gave up 4 bases, with 11 bases separating them. The length of the CDR3 is 13 residues. CDR3 coding DNA: TGTGCCAGCAGTCCACAGGGAGGCTATGGCTACACCTTC. This codes for CASSPQGGYGYTF.

V gene TRBV10-1 combines with J gene TRBJ2-4; 8 nucleotides line up with TRBD1. The junction had 13 bases not matched to a gene; V was cut back by 9 bases and J by 0 bases. The germline CDR1 and CDR2 sequences are WNHNN and SYGVQD (reference sequence). The CDR3 has 17 amino acids. The CDR3 region is CASSGQVAFLAKNIQYF. The CDR3 DNA is TGCGCCAGTTCGGGACAGGTGGCTTTTTTAGCCAAAAACATTCAGTACTTC.

The chain joins TRBV28 to TRBJ2-3, with D possibly matching TRBD2 (6 bases). With 8 bases removed from V and 0 bases from J, the gap between germline ends came to 12 bases. The CDR3 consists of 14 residues. Germline values: CDR1 MDHEN, CDR2 SYDVKM. CDR3 nucleotide sequence: TGTGCCAGCGATTACGGGAGAAGCACAGATACGCAGTATTTT. Translation gives CASDYGRSTDTQYF.

This sequence joins TRBV19 and TRBJ2-1; possible D gene TRBD1, 5 bases. This CDR3 contains 12 residues. V lost 4 bases, J lost 8 bases, and 9 bases lay in between. Per germline, CDR1 LNHDA and CDR2 SQIVND (reference sequence). CDR3 nucleotide sequence: TGTGCCAGTAGTACAGACAGTTATGAGCAGTTCTTC. Its protein product is CASSTDSYEQFF.

The rearrangement uses TRBV25-1 and TRBJ2-3; 7 nucleotides line up with TRBD1. The germline V gene encodes CDR1 MGHDK and CDR2 SYGVNS. CDR3 length: 16 residues. Trimming at V came to 8 bases and at J to 6 bases, leaving 17 bases not matched to a gene. The CDR3 coding sequence is TGTGCCAGCTCCTCAAGCAAGGGGGCTGATGCGGATACGCAGTATTTT. Translation gives CASSSSKGADADTQYF.

V usage is TRBV19 and J usage is TRBJ2-7, with TRBD2 identical over 12 bases. Germline V gives CDR1 LNHDA, CDR2 SQIVND (reference sequence). The CDR3 sequence is 21 residues long. Unmatched junction bases numbered 15, after V lost 0 bases and J lost 0 bases. CDR3 sequence: CASSIDLVPGTSGFSSYEQYF. CDR3 DNA: TGTGCCAGTAGTATAGATTTAGTCCCCGGGACTAGCGGGTTCAGCTCCTACGAGCAGTACTTC.

The chain uses TRBV10-3 and TRBJ1-4; D is undetermined. V was pared by 4 bases and J by 8 bases, with 11 bases between. This CDR3 spans 13 amino acids. The V gene's germline CDR1 is ENHRY and CDR2 SYGVKD. The CDR3 DNA follows: TGTGCCATCAGTGGTAGGGAAATGGAAAAACTGTTTTTT. Protein: CAISGREMEKLFF.

The chain couples TRBV2 to TRBJ1-5, with 11 bases aligning to TRBD1. Trimming took 6 bases from V and 0 from J; bases not matched to a gene: 10. The CDR3 length is 18 residues. Germline V lookup: CDR1 SNHLY, CDR2 FYNNEI. CDR3 nucleotide sequence: TGTGCCAGCAGAGGGGACAGGGGGAGGAGATATAGCAATCAGCCCCAGCATTTT. It is translated as CASRGDRGRRYSNQPQHF.

In this sample, this clone turned up a few times. This chain uses TRBV7-8 with TRBJ2-3; TRBD2 is a possible D gene (5 bases). V was pared by 5 bases and J by 2 bases, with 20 bases between. The CDR3 sequence is 17 residues long. Germline CDR1 and CDR2: SGHVS and FQNEAQ. The CDR3 DNA reads as TGTGCCAGCAGCCTAAGCGGCAGGAGTACAAACACAGATACGCAGTATTTT. Encoded protein: CASSLSGRSTNTDTQYF.

This chain joins TRBV11-3 and TRBJ1-1; 9 bases align to TRBD1. Germline V CDR1 and CDR2: SGHNT, YENEEA. This CDR3 comprises 13 residues. Trimming at V came to 6 bases and at J to 6 bases, leaving 5 bases not matched to a gene. CDR3 DNA: TGTGCCAGCAGACAACAGGGGGCGTCTGAAGCTTTCTTT. It specifies CASRQQGASEAFF.

The CDR3 reads CATSREGRTVTYEQYF. CDR3 DNA sequence: TGTGCCACCAGCAGAGAAGGGCGGACGGTCACCTACGAGCAGTACTTC. The genes are TRBV15 and TRBJ2-7; D gene uncertain. Trimming left V 0 bases short and J 2 bases short, with 14 bases between. The CDR3 extends over 16 amino acids. Germline V CDR1 and CDR2: LNHNV, YYDKDF (reference sequence).

The CDR3 coding sequence is TGTGCCAGCAGCTTAGATCCGGGCGTAGATACGCAGTATTTT. Its protein product is CASSLDPGVDTQYF. The chain uses TRBV7-2 and TRBJ2-3; D is undetermined. CDR3 length equals 14 residues. V lost 1 base and J 5 bases, leaving 10 bases between the germline ends. The germline V gene has CDR1 SGHTA and CDR2 FQGNSA.

On this clone: The sample has other DNA sequences that encode this CDR3 too. V gene TRBV9 combines with J gene TRBJ2-1; a weak D match, TRBD2 (5 bases). Germline V gives CDR1 SGDLS, CDR2 YYNGEE. This CDR3 comprises 14 residues. V gave up 2 bases and J gave up 5 bases, with 11 bases separating them. This CDR3 reads CASSVSGLNNEQFF. The CDR3 DNA follows: TGTGCCAGCAGCGTGAGTGGACTTAACAATGAGCAGTTCTTC.

V is TRBV28 and J is TRBJ1-2, with D maybe TRBD1 (6 bases). Trimming removed 4 bases at V and 3 bases at J, with 15 bases between. The CDR3 covers 15 residues. Germline V gene lookup returns CDR1 MDHEN and CDR2 SYDVKM. CDR3 nucleotide sequence: TGTGCCAGCAGTTCGACTCAGGGGCCTGACTATGGCTACACCTTC. As protein: CASSSTQGPDYGYTF.

The chain carries TRBV11-2 and TRBJ2-2, with no clear D. CDR3 length equals 13 residues. Trimming pared 0 bases from V and 7 bases from J, leaving 6 bases between. The germline V gene has CDR1 SGHAT and CDR2 FQNNGV. Here the CDR3 reads CASSLDRRGELFF. CDR3 coding DNA: TGTGCCAGCAGCTTAGATAGGCGCGGGGAGCTGTTTTTT.

This chain links TRBV19 with TRBJ2-3, with 11 bases aligning to TRBD2. CDR3 length equals 16 residues. The J segment lost 2 bases and the V segment lost 7 bases, leaving 8 bases of the junction unmatched. CDR1 is LNHDA, CDR2 SQIVND, per germline (reference sequence). This CDR3 is CASTGGLAGNTDTQYF. The CDR3 bases are TGTGCCAGTACCGGCGGACTAGCGGGCAACACAGATACGCAGTATTTT.

The chain couples TRBV30 to TRBJ1-2; D is uncertain. V lost 2 bases, J lost 8 bases, and 12 bases lay in between. The CDR3 spans 12 residues. The germline V gene has CDR1 GTSNPN and CDR2 SVGIG (reference sequence). The DNA for the CDR3 is TGTGCCTGGAGTTGGTCCCTTCTGGGCTACACCTTC. Protein: CAWSWSLLGYTF.

The CDR3 DNA reads as TGTGCCAGCACACCCCTTGGGGGGACTGAAGCTTTCTTT. Translating it yields CASTPLGGTEAFF. This chain connects TRBV5-8 to TRBJ1-1; tentative D call: TRBD1 (5 bases). This CDR3 has 13 amino acids. The ends were cut back, 6 bases at V and 5 bases at J, with 14 bases in the middle. Looked up from germline, CDR1 is SGHTS and CDR2 is YDEGEE.